These T cell receptor beta chains were read from a single sample in a study of identical twins. TCRdb itself ran the 5' RACE reads through MiXCR, one entry per CDR3 protein. The sample has fewer than 550,000 distinct CDR3 sequences; over 12% are singletons. This sample was shared with a second study, whose subject was yellow fever vaccine responses in identical twins.

The sequenced sample was CD4+ T cells sorted from blood. The receptor source for this set is a woman under 30 in good health. The CDR3 runs from the conserved cysteine through the conserved F or W. A D gene is named only where the DNA matches it firmly.

V: TRBV4-1
J: TRBJ1-2
D: -
CDR3: CASSQEEEIYGYTF

V: TRBV21-1
J: TRBJ1-1
D: -
CDR3: CASSKKRTGQRQTEAFF

V: TRBV12-3/TRBV12-4
J: TRBJ2-1
D: -
CDR3: CASGDYERNNEQFF

V: TRBV3-1
J: TRBJ1-2
D: TRBD1
CDR3: CASSQGQGRFYGYTF

V: TRBV12-3/TRBV12-4
J: TRBJ2-1
D: -
CDR3: CASGGQFDGYNEQFF

V: TRBV12-3/TRBV12-4
J: TRBJ2-7
D: TRBD2
CDR3: CAFSWGLAGGTRRNEQYF

V: TRBV2
J: TRBJ2-2
D: -
CDR3: CASSGDRRQAGELFF

V: TRBV12-3/TRBV12-4
J: TRBJ2-5
D: -
CDR3: CASSLGTTQETQYF

V: TRBV20-1
J: TRBJ2-1
D: -
CDR3: CSARRGSSYNEQFF

V: TRBV6-2/TRBV6-3
J: TRBJ2-3
D: -
CDR3: CASSYSRTAGPVDTQYF

V: TRBV5-6
J: TRBJ2-1
D: -
CDR3: CASSYRDRHSYNEQFF

V: TRBV20-1
J: TRBJ2-3
D: -
CDR3: CSARGAYTDTQYF

V: TRBV5-5
J: TRBJ1-6
D: TRBD1
CDR3: CASSQGQYLNSPLHF

V: TRBV4-1
J: TRBJ2-2
D: -
CDR3: CASSRGSGDRTLNTGELFF

V: TRBV20-1
J: TRBJ1-5
D: -
CDR3: CSASDRAHQPQHF

V: TRBV24-1
J: TRBJ2-1
D: TRBD2
CDR3: CATSDIGGGSYNEQFF

V: TRBV20-1
J: TRBJ1-2
D: -
CDR3: CSAREASGRGAEYGYTF

V: TRBV15
J: TRBJ1-1
D: -
CDR3: CATSRDSGTTMNTEAFF

V: TRBV12-3/TRBV12-4
J: TRBJ2-3
D: -
CDR3: CASSLVGFGNTDTQYF

V: TRBV12-3/TRBV12-4
J: TRBJ1-5
D: TRBD1
CDR3: CASSFDTGVYQPQHF

V: TRBV4-1
J: TRBJ2-1
D: TRBD1
CDR3: CASSQVGQGHGVGQFF

V: TRBV12-3/TRBV12-4
J: TRBJ1-6
D: TRBD1
CDR3: CASSLRTGGHNSPLHF

V: TRBV6-2/TRBV6-3
J: TRBJ2-5
D: TRBD2
CDR3: CASSYTGTIYQETQYF